One and the same sample provided the 31 T cell receptor beta chains below, sequenced in a study of T cell repertoires in cytomegalovirus infection. Using its own MiXCR run on the reads, TCRdb lists one record per CDR3 protein. The table includes some 180,000 distinct CDR3 sequences, roughly a fifth detected once. The sample comprised PBMCs. The receptors were gathered from a human donor in good health (CMV status not recorded). Some clones in this sample may be carry-over from other donors' samples.

The table lists this clonotype with a few counts. V gene TRBV20-1 combines with J gene TRBJ2-1; a weak D match, TRBD2 (6 bases). The germline CDR1 and CDR2 sequences are DFQATT and SNEGSKA (reference sequence). The CDR3 contains 17 residues. The V end was cut by 4 bases, the J end by 3 bases, with 22 bases between. Written as DNA, the CDR3 is TGCAGTGCTATACGATGGGGAGGCGCAAAAAACTACAATGAGCAGTTCTTC. It specifies CSAIRWGGAKNYNEQFF.

This clonotype was picked up a small number of times. This chain connects TRBV29-1 to TRBJ2-3, with 13 bases identical to TRBD2. Germline V gene data show CDR1 as SQVTM and CDR2 as ANQGSEA. J gave up 10 bases and V 5 bases, and 6 bases lay outside the gene matches. This CDR3 has 13 amino acids. CDR3 sequence: CSVSGTSGDAQYF. The CDR3 nucleotides are TGCAGCGTTTCCGGGACTAGCGGGGATGCGCAGTATTTT.

The rearrangement joins TRBV12-3 or TRBV12-4 to TRBJ1-5; D remains ambiguous. V was cut by 5 bases and J by 5 bases, with 13 bases left in between. The CDR3 has 14 residues. This CDR3 reads CASSADRIDQPQHF. CDR3 nucleotide sequence: TGTGCCAGCAGTGCGGACCGCATCGATCAGCCCCAGCATTTT.

This clonotype was observed a few times. The chain links TRBV7-3 to TRBJ2-1; D is possibly TRBD1 or TRBD2 (5 bases each). V dropped 3 bases and J dropped 0 bases, with 9 bases sitting between them. CDR3 length: 15 amino acids. Germline CDR1 reads SGHTA; CDR2 reads FQGTGA. The CDR3 sequence is CASSLGTVSYNEQFF. CDR3 sequence (DNA): TGTGCCAGCAGCTTGGGGACGGTCTCCTACAATGAGCAGTTCTTC. Drawing the rest from reference TRBV7-3 and TRBJ2-1, the complete variable domain is GAGVSQTPSNKVTEKGKYVELRCDPISGHTALYWYRQSLGQGPEFLIYFQGTGAADDSGLPNDRFFAVRPEGSVSTLKIQRTERGDSAVYLCASSLGTVSYNEQFFGPGTRLTVL.

In regard to this clonotype: A much bigger clone sits one base away, suggesting this may be a read error. The chain joins TRBV7-2 to TRBJ2-1; TRBD1 is a possible D gene (6 bases). Germline CDR1 and CDR2: SGHTA and FQGNSA. The CDR3 contains 14 residues. Written as DNA, the CDR3 is TGTGCCAGCAGTCGTACACAGGGATCGAGTGAGCAGATCTTC. Translating gives CASSRTQGSSEQIF.

The V and J genes are TRBV20-1 and TRBJ1-2; no reliable D call. In germline, CDR1 is DFQATT, CDR2 SNEGSKA (reference sequence). Trimming pared 3 bases from V and 0 bases from J, leaving 11 bases between. CDR3 size: 14 residues. The CDR3 sequence: CSARAAATNYGYTF. The DNA for the CDR3 is TGCAGTGCTAGGGCAGCAGCCACTAACTATGGCTACACCTTC.

The CDR3 nucleotides are TGTGCCAGCAGCCCCCCGTGGGGAAACACTGAAGCTTTCTTT. Its protein is CASSPPWGNTEAFF. The chain carries TRBV11-3 and TRBJ1-1; D remains ambiguous. Germline V gene sequence: CDR1 SGHNT, CDR2 YENEEA. The V gene lost 5 bases and the J gene lost 2 bases, with 12 bases spanning the gap. The CDR3 length is 14 residues.

This clonotype was observed a handful of times. The chain combines TRBV12-3 or TRBV12-4 with TRBJ2-7; D is possibly TRBD2 (6 bases). The CDR3 runs 15 residues. V lost 3 bases to trimming and J lost 0 bases, with 12 bases between them. For the CDR3, the DNA is TGTGCCAGCAGTTTGGGGGGAGCGCTCTCCTACGAGCAGTACTTC. Amino acid sequence: CASSLGGALSYEQYF.

As regards this clonotype: The junction departs from germline at one end; a sequencing error may be responsible. This chain joins TRBV6-6 and TRBJ1-1; D not certain. Germline V gene sequence: CDR1 MNHNY, CDR2 SVGAGI (reference sequence). The CDR3 loop spans 15 amino acids. The CDR3 loop reads CASGYSLGVNTEAFF. The CDR3 region has the DNA TGTGCCAGCGGTTACAGTCTCGGGGTAAACACTGAAGCTTTCTTT.

This clonotype was seen many times. The chain recombines TRBV7-6 with TRBJ1-1, with a tentative D call TRBD1 (5 bases). This CDR3 has 15 residues. Trimming shortened V by 5 bases and J by 5 bases, and 18 bases separated the two germline ends. Germline V CDR1 and CDR2: SGHVS, FNYEAQ. The CDR3 is CASSQTAGGGTEAFF. CDR3 coding DNA: TGTGCCAGCAGCCAAACCGCCGGGGGAGGGACTGAAGCTTTCTTT.

The V gene is TRBV19, the J gene TRBJ1-1, with TRBD1 matching over 8 bases. Trimming cost V 5 bases and J 4 bases; bases outside gene matches: 12. Germline assignment: CDR1 LNHDA and CDR2 SQIVND (reference sequence). This CDR3 contains 16 residues. Here the CDR3 reads CASSPLFTGGITEAFF. The CDR3 DNA reads TGTGCCAGTAGTCCCCTTTTCACAGGGGGGATCACTGAAGCTTTCTTT.

There are a few counts of this clonotype. This chain uses TRBV29-1 with TRBJ1-1; no clear D. Trimming removed 3 bases from V and 8 bases from J, with 13 bases in between. CDR1 and CDR2 (germline): SQVTM, ANQGSEA. The CDR3 length is 12 residues. DNA of the CDR3: TGCAGCGTTGACACGACGGATACAGAAGCTTTCTTT. Translation gives CSVDTTDTEAFF.

As to this clonotype: One end of the junction varies from germline; a read error may be responsible. The V gene is TRBV7-7, the J gene TRBJ2-1; D possibly corresponds to TRBD1 (7 bases). The CDR3 length is 16 residues. CDR1 and CDR2 from the germline V gene are SSHAT and FNYEAQ (reference sequence). The DNA of the CDR3 is TGTGCTAGCAGCTTAGCTTGGCAGGGGGGATACAATGAGCAGTTCTTC. Encoded protein: CASSLAWQGGYNEQFF.

This clonotype was detected only a few times. The V gene is TRBV20-1, the J gene TRBJ2-3, with unresolved D. V was shortened by 7 bases and J by 2 bases, with 10 bases between the two germline ends. This CDR3 has 12 amino acids. Germline CDR1 and CDR2: DFQATT and SNEGSKA (reference sequence). CDR3 protein: CSVEGYTDTQYF. CDR3 coding DNA: TGCAGTGTGGAAGGGTACACAGATACGCAGTATTTT.

This clonotype was detected many times. The chain links TRBV28 to TRBJ2-7; D may correspond to TRBD1 or TRBD2 (5 bases each). Trimming removed 6 bases from V and 3 bases from J, with 9 bases in between. There are 12 residues in the CDR3. CDR1 and CDR2 from the germline V gene are MDHEN and SYDVKM. CDR3 residues: CASSLGDYEQYF. CDR3 nucleotides: TGTGCCAGCAGCTTGGGGGACTACGAGCAGTACTTC.

The rearrangement uses TRBV6-1 and TRBJ2-3; 7 bases are shared with TRBD2. V was pared by 6 bases and J by 7 bases, with 19 bases of the junction left unmatched. The length of the CDR3 is 17 residues. Germline V gives CDR1 MNHNS, CDR2 SASEGT. The DNA of the CDR3 is TGTGCCAGCAGCTCTGGGGGGGACCCCAATCGGTGGAATACGCAGTATTTT. Translating it yields CASSSGGDPNRWNTQYF.

This sequence joins TRBV19 and TRBJ2-7; 7 bases fit TRBD2. The CDR3 has 13 residues. From germline, CDR1 is LNHDA and CDR2 SQIVND (reference sequence). V gave up 5 bases and J gave up 4 bases; unmatched junction bases: 5. CDR3 sequence reads: CASSSAGTYEQYF. The CDR3 coding sequence is TGTGCCAGTAGTTCAGCGGGAACTTACGAGCAGTACTTC.

This clonotype was seen repeatedly, ten times or more. The V call is TRBV6-1, the J call TRBJ1-5; D is possibly TRBD1 (5 bases). Germline-derived CDR1 and CDR2 are MNHNS and SASEGT. The CDR3 extends over 15 amino acids. V dropped 6 bases and J dropped 4 bases, with 16 bases sitting between them. CDR3 loop: CASRIIGRANQPQHF. The DNA of the CDR3 is TGTGCCAGCAGGATCATCGGCAGGGCGAATCAGCCCCAGCATTTT.

This clonotype was seen only a few times. The chain recombines TRBV5-6 with TRBJ2-1, with D possibly matching TRBD1 (5 bases). Trimming left V 4 bases short and J 10 bases short, with 15 bases between. The CDR3 is 13 residues long. In germline, CDR1 is SGHDT, CDR2 YYEEEE. The CDR3 sequence is CASSPRWGDEQFF. The CDR3 DNA sequence: TGTGCCAGCAGCCCTCGGTGGGGCGACGAGCAGTTCTTC.

The chain uses TRBV4-1 and TRBJ1-2, with D possibly being TRBD1 (6 bases). Trimming pared 1 base from V and 5 bases from J, leaving 20 bases between. CDR1 is MGHRA and CDR2 is YSYEKL in the germline V gene. This CDR3 is built from 17 residues. The CDR3 region has the DNA TGCGCCAGCAGCCAAGCGGGGAGACCCTCGGACAGTTATGGCTACACCTTC. Its translation: CASSQAGRPSDSYGYTF.

This clonotype was observed a handful of times. The rearrangement joins TRBV20-1 to TRBJ1-1; tentative D call: TRBD1 (5 bases). Germline assignment: CDR1 DFQATT and CDR2 SNEGSKA (reference sequence). This CDR3 is 14 amino acids long. Trimming left V 1 base short and J 4 bases short, with 13 bases between. CDR3 protein: CSARAGGGRTEAFF. Written as DNA, the CDR3 is TGCAGTGCTAGAGCCGGGGGGGGACGCACTGAAGCTTTCTTT.

V is TRBV29-1 and J is TRBJ1-1; weak D call: TRBD1 (5 bases). This CDR3 spans 15 amino acids. Germline V gene lookup returns CDR1 SQVTM and CDR2 ANQGSEA. V shed 0 bases and J shed 2 bases, with 13 bases lying between them. This CDR3 is CSVEEKTVINTEAFF. The CDR3 DNA reads TGCAGCGTTGAAGAAAAGACAGTTATAAACACTGAAGCTTTCTTT.

In this sample, this clonotype turned up a few times. J is TRBJ2-3 and V is TRBV10-3; 7 positions match TRBD1. The CDR3 sequence is 15 residues long. Germline V CDR1 and CDR2: ENHRY, SYGVKD. Trimming at V came to 6 bases and at J to 9 bases, leaving 15 bases not matched to a gene. CDR3 nucleotide sequence: TGTGCCATCAGGATGAACCGGGACAGACAGTACACGCAGTATTTT. Protein: CAIRMNRDRQYTQYF.

The V call is TRBV10-3, the J call TRBJ1-3; 7 bases line up with TRBD1. Germline CDR1 and CDR2: ENHRY and SYGVKD. The CDR3 runs 15 residues. Trimming removed 10 bases from V and 0 bases from J; junction bases left unmatched: 9. The CDR3 DNA is TGTGCCACCGGGACAGCTTCACTCTCTGGAAACACCATATATTTT. It translates to CATGTASLSGNTIYF.

This clonotype was seen ten or more times. The chain has TRBV7-2 and TRBJ2-3; TRBD2 might be the D (6 bases). The CDR3 is 19 residues long. Deletions cut 4 bases from V and 1 base from J, with 24 bases between. The germline V gene encodes CDR1 SGHTA and CDR2 FQGNSA. CDR3 loop: CASSSATSFGGSRTDTQYF. CDR3 nucleotides: TGTGCCAGCAGCTCGGCCACATCCTTTGGGGGGAGCCGCACAGATACGCAGTATTTT.

This clonotype was seen more than once but under ten times. The rearrangement uses TRBV6-2 or TRBV6-3 and TRBJ1-1; the D gene is possibly TRBD1 (6 bases). The V gene lost 4 bases and the J gene lost 3 bases, with 12 bases spanning the gap. CDR1 and CDR2 from the germline V gene are MNHEY and SVGEGT. CDR3 length: 14 amino acids. DNA for the CDR3: TGTGCCAGCAGTTTCGGACAGCGATACACTGAAGCTTTCTTT. Translated: CASSFGQRYTEAFF.

Many counts were recorded for this clonotype. The V and J genes are TRBV3-1 and TRBJ2-2, with unresolved D. Per the germline V gene, CDR1 is LGHDT and CDR2 is YNNKEL (reference sequence). The ends were cut back, 4 bases at V and 7 bases at J, with 4 bases in the middle. The CDR3 loop spans 11 amino acids. The CDR3 region has the DNA TGTGCCAGCAGCCGTGACGGGGAGCTGTTTTTT. This translates into CASSRDGELFF.

This clonotype was recorded at least ten times. The V call is TRBV7-2, the J call TRBJ1-1; a possible D gene is TRBD1 (5 bases). Germline-derived CDR1 and CDR2 are SGHTA and FQGNSA. Trimming pared 5 bases from V and 0 bases from J, leaving 13 bases between. This CDR3 comprises 15 residues. CDR3 sequence (DNA): TGTGCCAGCAGCCCGTACGCGGGGGTGAACACTGAAGCTTTCTTT. Translation gives CASSPYAGVNTEAFF.

The chain links TRBV6-2 or TRBV6-3 to TRBJ2-1; maybe TRBD2 (5 bases). The CDR3 covers 15 residues. The V gene lost 2 bases and the J gene lost 0 bases, with 8 bases spanning the gap. Germline CDR1 and CDR2: MNHEY and SVGEGT. CDR3 nucleotide sequence: TGTGCCAGCAGTTACGACTACTCCTCCTACAATGAGCAGTTCTTC. Translation gives CASSYDYSSYNEQFF.

The chain joins TRBV28 to TRBJ2-7; D uncertain. The CDR3 totals 15 residues. Per germline, CDR1 MDHEN and CDR2 SYDVKM. V was cut by 2 bases and J by 4 bases, with 15 bases left in between. This CDR3 reads CASSLGRSGWYEQYF. CDR3 DNA sequence: TGTGCCAGCAGTTTAGGCCGCAGTGGATGGTACGAGCAGTACTTC. Drawing the rest from reference TRBV28 and TRBJ2-7, the complete variable domain is DVKVTQSSRYLVKRTGEKVFLECVQDMDHENMFWYRQDPGLGLRLIYFSYDVKMKEKGDIPEGYSVSREKKERFSLILESASTNQTSMYLCASSLGRSGWYEQYFGPGTRLTVT.

The rearrangement uses TRBV29-1 and TRBJ2-5; TRBD1 might be the D (6 bases). V was pared by 7 bases and J by 0 bases, with 18 bases between. This CDR3 has 15 residues. CDR1 and CDR2 from the germline V gene are SQVTM and ANQGSEA. CDR3 amino acids: CSAVRTVDYQETQYF. The DNA for the CDR3 is TGCAGCGCCGTCCGGACAGTTGATTACCAAGAGACCCAGTACTTC. The variable domain in full, with the rest retrieved from reference TRBV29-1 and TRBJ2-5, is SAVISQKPSRDICQRGTSLTIQCQVDSQVTMMFWYRQQPGQSLTLIATANQGSEATYESGFVIDKFPISRPNLTFSTLTVSNMSPEDSSIYLCSAVRTVDYQETQYFGPGTRLLVL.